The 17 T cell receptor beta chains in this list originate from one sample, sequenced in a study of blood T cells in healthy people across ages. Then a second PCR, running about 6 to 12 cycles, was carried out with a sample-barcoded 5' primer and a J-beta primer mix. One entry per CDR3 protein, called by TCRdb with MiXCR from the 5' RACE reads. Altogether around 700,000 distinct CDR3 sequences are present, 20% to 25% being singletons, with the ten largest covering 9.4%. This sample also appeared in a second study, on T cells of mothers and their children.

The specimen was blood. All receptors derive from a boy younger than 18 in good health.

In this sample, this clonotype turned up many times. In DNA form, the CDR3 reads TGCAGTGCTAGAGGTGCAGCGGGGGGCCGCCGCGAGCAGTACTTC. This encodes CSARGAAGGRREQYF. The chain carries TRBV20-1 and TRBJ2-5, with 9 bases aligning to TRBD2. The J call may be incorrect, as the DNA end agrees better with TRBJ2-7. CDR3 length: 15 residues. Germline assignment: CDR1 DFQATT and CDR2 SNEGSKA (reference sequence).

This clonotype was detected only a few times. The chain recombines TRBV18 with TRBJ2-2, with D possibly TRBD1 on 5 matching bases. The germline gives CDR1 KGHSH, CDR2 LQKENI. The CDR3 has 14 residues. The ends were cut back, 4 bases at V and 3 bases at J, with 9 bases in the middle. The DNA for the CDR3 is TGTGCCAGCTCACAGGGGAAAGACACCGGGGAGCTGTTTTTT. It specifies CASSQGKDTGELFF. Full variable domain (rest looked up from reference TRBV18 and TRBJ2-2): NAGVMQNPRHLVRRRGQEARLRCSPMKGHSHVYWYRQLPEEGLKFMVYLQKENIIDESGMPKERFSAEFPKEGPSILRIQQVVRGDSAAYFCASSQGKDTGELFFGEGSRLTVL.

This CDR3 reads CASSLFENTEAFF. CDR3 bases: TGTGCCAGCAGCTTATTCGAGAACACTGAAGCTTTCTTT. The V gene is TRBV7-9, the J gene TRBJ1-1, with unresolved D. The CDR3 length is 13 residues. The V gene's germline CDR1 is SEHNR and CDR2 FQNEAQ (reference sequence). Trimming took 2 bases from V and 1 from J, leaving 5 bases between them.

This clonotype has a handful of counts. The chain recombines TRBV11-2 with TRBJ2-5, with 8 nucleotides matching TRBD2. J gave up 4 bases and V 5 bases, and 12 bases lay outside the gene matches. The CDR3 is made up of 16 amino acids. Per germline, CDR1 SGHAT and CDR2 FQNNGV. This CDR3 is CASSLGAGGSRETQYF. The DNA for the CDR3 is TGTGCCAGCAGCCTTGGGGCGGGGGGCAGTCGAGAGACCCAGTACTTC. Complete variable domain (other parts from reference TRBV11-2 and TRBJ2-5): EAGVAQSPRYKIIEKRQSVAFWCNPISGHATLYWYQQILGQGPKLLIQFQNNGVVDDSQLPKDRFSAERLKGVDSTLKIQPAKLEDSAVYLCASSLGAGGSRETQYFGPGTRLLVL.

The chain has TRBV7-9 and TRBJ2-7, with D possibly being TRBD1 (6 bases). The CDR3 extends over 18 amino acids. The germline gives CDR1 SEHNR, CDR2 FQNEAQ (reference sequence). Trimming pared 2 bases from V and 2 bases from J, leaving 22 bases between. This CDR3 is CASSLPERVDSLTYEQYF. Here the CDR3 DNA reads TGTGCCAGCAGCTTACCCGAAAGAGTGGACAGTCTAACCTACGAGCAGTACTTC.

CDR3 region: CASSLALGVPGDYEQYF. CDR3 DNA: TGTGCCAGCAGCTTAGCCCTGGGGGTTCCAGGGGACTACGAGCAGTACTTC. The chain has TRBV7-9 and TRBJ2-5, with D tentatively TRBD1 (6 bases). The end of the DNA fits TRBJ2-7 better, so the J call may be wrong. The germline gives CDR1 SEHNR, CDR2 FQNEAQ (reference sequence). The CDR3 has 17 amino acids.

CDR3 sequence: CASSDLTSFSYNEQFF. CDR3 bases: TGTGCCAGCAGCGACCTCACTAGCTTTTCCTACAATGAGCAGTTCTTC. This chain links TRBV7-9 with TRBJ2-1, with D possibly TRBD2 on 6 matching bases. This CDR3 contains 16 residues. Germline CDR1 is SEHNR and CDR2 is FQNEAQ (reference sequence). The ends were cut back, 5 bases at V and 1 base at J, with 15 bases in the middle.

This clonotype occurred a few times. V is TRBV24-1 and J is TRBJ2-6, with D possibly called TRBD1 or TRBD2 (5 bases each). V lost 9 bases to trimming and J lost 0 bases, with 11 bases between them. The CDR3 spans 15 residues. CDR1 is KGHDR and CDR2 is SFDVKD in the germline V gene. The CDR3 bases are TGTGCCACCGGGACGGCGGCCTCTGGGGCCAACGTCCTGACTTTC. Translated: CATGTAASGANVLTF.

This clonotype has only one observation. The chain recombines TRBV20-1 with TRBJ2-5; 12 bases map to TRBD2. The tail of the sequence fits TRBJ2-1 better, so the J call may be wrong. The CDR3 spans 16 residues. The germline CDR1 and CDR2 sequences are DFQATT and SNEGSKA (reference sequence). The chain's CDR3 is CSARDPTLAGGPQQFF. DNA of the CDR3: TGCAGTGCTAGAGACCCCACCCTAGCGGGGGGGCCTCAGCAGTTCTTC.

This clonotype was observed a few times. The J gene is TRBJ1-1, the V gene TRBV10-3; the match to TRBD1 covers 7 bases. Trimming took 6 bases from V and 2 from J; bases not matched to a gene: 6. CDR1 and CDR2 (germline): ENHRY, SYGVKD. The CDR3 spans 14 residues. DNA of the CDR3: TGTGCCATCAGGGAGGGACAGTTAAACACTGAAGCTTTCTTT. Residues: CAIREGQLNTEAFF.

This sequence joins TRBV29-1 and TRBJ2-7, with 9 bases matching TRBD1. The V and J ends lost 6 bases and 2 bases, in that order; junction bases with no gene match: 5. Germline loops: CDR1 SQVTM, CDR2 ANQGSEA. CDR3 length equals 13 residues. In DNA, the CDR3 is TGCAGCGTGGGGACAGGGATCCCCTACGAGCAGTACTTC. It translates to CSVGTGIPYEQYF.

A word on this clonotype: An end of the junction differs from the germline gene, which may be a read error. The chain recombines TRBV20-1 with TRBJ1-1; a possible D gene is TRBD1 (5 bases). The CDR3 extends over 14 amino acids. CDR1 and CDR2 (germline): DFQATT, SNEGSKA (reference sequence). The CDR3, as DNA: TGCGGTGCTAGAGAGCGGGGCCTAGGGGAGGGAGCTTTCTTT. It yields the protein CGARERGLGEGAFF.

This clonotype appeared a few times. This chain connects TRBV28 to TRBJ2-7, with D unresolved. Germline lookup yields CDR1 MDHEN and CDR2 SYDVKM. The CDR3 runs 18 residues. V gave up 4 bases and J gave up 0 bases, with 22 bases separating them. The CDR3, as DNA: TGTGCCAGCAGTTCCTATCCAGTGCGCCATGGGGACTCCTACGAGCAGTACTTC. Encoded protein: CASSSYPVRHGDSYEQYF. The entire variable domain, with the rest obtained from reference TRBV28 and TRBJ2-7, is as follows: DVKVTQSSRYLVKRTGEKVFLECVQDMDHENMFWYRQDPGLGLRLIYFSYDVKMKEKGDIPEGYSVSREKKERFSLILESASTNQTSMYLCASSSYPVRHGDSYEQYFGPGTRLTVT.

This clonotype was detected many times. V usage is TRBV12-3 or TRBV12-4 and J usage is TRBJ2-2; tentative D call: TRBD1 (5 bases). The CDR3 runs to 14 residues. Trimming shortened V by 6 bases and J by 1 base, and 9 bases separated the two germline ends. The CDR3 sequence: CASSRDRNTGELFF. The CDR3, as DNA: TGTGCCAGCAGCCGCGACAGGAACACCGGGGAGCTGTTTTTT.

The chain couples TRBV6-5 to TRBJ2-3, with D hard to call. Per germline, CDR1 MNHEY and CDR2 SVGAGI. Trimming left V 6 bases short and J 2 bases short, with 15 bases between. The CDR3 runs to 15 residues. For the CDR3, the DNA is TGTGCCAGCAGCTACGGCCCCCAGTACACAGATACGCAGTATTTT. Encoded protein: CASSYGPQYTDTQYF.

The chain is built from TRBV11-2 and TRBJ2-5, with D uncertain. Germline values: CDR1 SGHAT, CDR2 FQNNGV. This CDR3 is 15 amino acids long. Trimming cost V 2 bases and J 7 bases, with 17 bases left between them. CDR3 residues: CASSLNTGFSGTQYF. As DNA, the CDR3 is TGTGCCAGCAGCTTAAATACGGGCTTTTCCGGGACCCAGTACTTC.

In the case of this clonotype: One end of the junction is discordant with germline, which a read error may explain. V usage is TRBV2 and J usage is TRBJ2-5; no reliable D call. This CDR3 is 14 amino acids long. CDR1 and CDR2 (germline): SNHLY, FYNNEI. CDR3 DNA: TGTGCCAGAAGTGAAGGTCCACCCAAATTCACCCAGTACTTC. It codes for CARSEGPPKFTQYF. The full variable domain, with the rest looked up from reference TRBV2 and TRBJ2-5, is EPEVTQTPSHQVTQMGQEVILRCVPISNHLYFYWYRQILGQKVEFLVSFYNNEISEKSEIFDDQFSVERPDGSNFTLKIRSTKLEDSAMYFCARSEGPPKFTQYFGPGTRLLVL.